This T cell receptor beta chain was sequenced in a study of cytomegalovirus exposure and HLA in healthy donors. On the study more broadly: Most genotyped donors, roughly 83% of fewer than 400, had Caucasian-associated genetic ancestry.

This CDR3 has 13 amino acids. Trimming removed 4 bases at V and 3 bases at J, with 9 bases between. Germline V gene sequence: CDR1 SGHAT, CDR2 FQNNGV. For this clone: Its cognate antigen is unknown.

Use of 60 Vbeta and 13 Jbeta primers characterized the PCR. The protocol was immunoSEQ multiplex PCR, while the TCRdb copy is restricted to in-frame clones and leaves out a portion. The sample records 90,000 to 150,000 clones, about 70% being singletons. Study outcomes and limitations: Investigators reported about 160 TCR beta chains as tied to cytomegalovirus.

The sequencing input was PBMCs. The receptor was isolated from a woman between 35 and 50 years old in good health and CMV-seronegative. The chain employs TRBV11-2 and TRBJ1-1; weak D call: TRBD1 (6 bases). The CDR3 sequence is CASSSAGDTEAFF. Here the CDR3 DNA reads TGTGCCAGCAGCTCGGCAGGGGACACTGAAGCTTTCTTT.